This T cell receptor beta chain was recovered during a study of OX40 agonist ivuxolimab in advanced cancers. Across the whole study: Every 2 weeks, patients got intravenous ivuxolimab at one of six dose levels (0.01-10 mg/kg).

Profiling relied on immunoSEQ multiplex PCR, and the TCRdb table lists in-frame clones only, not all of them. The sample shows 55,000 to 75,000 clones, over 80% of them seen only once. On this clone itself: Antigen unknown.

Overall study results and limits: Researchers report that CD8+ T cells had, on average, more expanded clones than CD4+.

This TCR was sampled from an adult with an advanced solid tumor such as melanoma, head and neck, liver or kidney cancer. The starting material was CD4+ or CD8+ T cells sorted from blood, obtained in a trial of the OX40 agonist ivuxolimab.

The CDR3 DNA sequence: TGTGCCAGCACCCGCTATGGCAATGAGCAGTTCTTC. It specifies CASTRYGNEQFF. The chain combines TRBV12-2 with TRBJ2-1. TRBV12-2 is designated a pseudogene. The CDR3 runs to 12 residues.